Listed here are 29 T cell receptor beta chains from one sample, sequenced in a study of T cells in tuberculosis. Measured with immunoSEQ multiplex PCR; TCRdb has only the in-frame clones, and not every one. The table records 35,000 to 45,000 clones, about 95% of them present only once. Sequenced: PBMCs. The receptors here all came from a donor between 5 and 29 years old with latent tuberculosis or without tuberculosis infection. Some clones in this sample may be carry-over from other donors' samples.

The chain links TRBV19 to TRBJ2-2, with a weak D call TRBD2 (6 bases). This CDR3 is built from 14 residues. The germline CDR1 and CDR2 sequences are LNHDA and SQIVND (reference sequence). The V end lost 5 bases, the J end lost 2 bases, and 9 bases lay between the germline ends. The CDR3 nucleotides are TGTGCCAGTAGTTTGGGGGGTAACACCGGGGAGCTGTTTTTT. Its protein is CASSLGGNTGELFF.

This chain joins TRBV9 and TRBJ2-3, with D tentatively TRBD2 (6 bases). Looked up from germline, CDR1 is SGDLS and CDR2 is YYNGEE. The ends were cut back, 4 bases at V and 4 bases at J, with 16 bases in the middle. The CDR3 length is 15 residues. The CDR3 loop is CASSPGTLGSDTQYF. The CDR3 region has the DNA TGTGCCAGCAGCCCCGGGACTCTCGGCTCAGATACGCAGTATTTT.

The chain couples TRBV15 to TRBJ2-3; possibly TRBD2 for D (5 bases). This CDR3 has 16 residues. The germline CDR1 and CDR2 sequences are LNHNV and YYDKDF (reference sequence). The V end lost 0 bases, the J end lost 2 bases, and 12 bases lay between the germline ends. The CDR3 DNA reads TGTGCCACCAGCAGAGATTCCGGCGGGTACACAGATACGCAGTATTTT. It codes for CATSRDSGGYTDTQYF.

This chain uses TRBV27 with TRBJ2-5; 8 positions match TRBD1. The CDR3 has 13 residues. Germline CDR1 and CDR2: MNHEY and SMNVEV (reference sequence). Trimming removed 6 bases from V and 10 bases from J; junction bases left unmatched: 10. In DNA, the CDR3 is TGTGCCAGCAGCAAAGACAGGGGAGACGGCCAGTACTTC. This gives the protein CASSKDRGDGQYF.

The genes are TRBV4-1 and TRBJ2-7, with 12 bases that match TRBD2. The V and J ends lost 3 bases and 1 base, in that order; junction bases with no gene match: 4. The germline V gene has CDR1 MGHRA and CDR2 YSYEKL. This CDR3 comprises 16 residues. The CDR3, as DNA: TGCGCCAGCAGCCACAGACTAGCGGGAGCTTCCTACGAGCAGTACTTC. Amino acids: CASSHRLAGASYEQYF.

The chain carries TRBV5-6 and TRBJ1-1; no clear D gene. The CDR3 loop spans 15 amino acids. From germline, CDR1 is SGHDT and CDR2 YYEEEE. Trimming took off 3 bases at V and 4 bases at J, with 16 bases between the two ends. This CDR3 is CASSSRLGGGTEAFF. The CDR3 DNA follows: TGTGCCAGCAGCTCCCGTTTAGGAGGAGGCACTGAAGCTTTCTTT.

The chain couples TRBV4-3 to TRBJ1-1; 8 bases are shared with TRBD1. CDR3 length: 15 residues. V shed 2 bases, J shed 6 bases, and the junction held 8 bases outside the gene matches. Germline V CDR1 and CDR2: LGHNA, YSLEER. The CDR3 here is CASSQSDRVMAEAFF. Written as DNA, the CDR3 is TGCGCCAGCAGCCAATCGGACAGGGTGATGGCTGAAGCTTTCTTT.

V is TRBV5-1 and J is TRBJ2-5; D is possibly TRBD2 (6 bases). V shed 6 bases and J shed 7 bases, with 13 bases lying between them. The CDR3 covers 12 residues. Germline V gives CDR1 SGHRS, CDR2 YFSETQ. This CDR3 is CASTTEGRTQYF. CDR3 coding DNA: TGCGCCAGCACCACGGAGGGACGGACCCAGTACTTC.

The CDR3 region is CASSRERDTQYF. The DNA for the CDR3 is TGCGCCAGCAGTCGGGAGAGGGATACGCAGTATTTT. The chain couples TRBV10-1 to TRBJ2-3; a possible D gene is TRBD2 (6 bases). Per germline, CDR1 WNHNN and CDR2 SYGVQD (reference sequence). There are 12 residues in the CDR3. Trimming removed 5 bases at V and 6 bases at J, with 9 bases between.

The gene calls are TRBV10-3 and TRBJ1-2, with 7 positions matching TRBD1. The CDR3 totals 15 residues. In germline, CDR1 is ENHRY, CDR2 SYGVKD. Unmatched junction bases numbered 8, after V lost 2 bases and J lost 5 bases. CDR3 sequence reads: CAISENSTGRYGYTF. In DNA form, the CDR3 reads TGTGCCATCAGTGAGAATTCGACAGGGCGATATGGCTACACCTTC.

The V gene is TRBV15, the J gene TRBJ2-7; TRBD2 matches 7 bases. Losses at the gene ends were 1 base for V and 2 bases for J; bases not matched to a gene: 5. Germline CDR1 LNHNV, CDR2 YYDKDF (reference sequence). The CDR3 consists of 15 residues. The CDR3, as DNA: TGTGCCACCAGCAGAGTTCCTAGCGGCGCCTACGAGCAGTACTTC. It yields the protein CATSRVPSGAYEQYF. The variable domain in full, completed from reference TRBV15 and TRBJ2-7, reads DAMVIQNPRYQVTQFGKPVTLSCSQTLNHNVMYWYQQKSSQAPKLLFHYYDKDFNNEADTPDNFQSRRPNTSFCFLDIRSPGLGDTAMYLCATSRVPSGAYEQYFGPGTRLTVT.

The chain links TRBV7-8 to TRBJ1-5, with a possible D match to TRBD1 (5 bases). Germline V gene data show CDR1 as SGHVS and CDR2 as FQNEAQ. The CDR3 runs 17 residues. V gave up 1 base and J gave up 0 bases, with 13 bases separating them. The CDR3 coding sequence is TGTGCCAGCAGCTTAGGTCGTCAGGGCTATAGCAATCAGCCCCAGCATTTT. It specifies CASSLGRQGYSNQPQHF. The full variable domain, in which reference TRBV7-8 and TRBJ1-5 provide the parts outside the CDR3, is GAGVSQSPRYKVAKRGQDVALRCDPISGHVSLFWYQQALGQGPEFLTYFQNEAQLDKSGLPSDRFFAERPEGSVSTLKIQRTQQEDSAVYLCASSLGRQGYSNQPQHFGDGTRLSIL.

V gene TRBV27 combines with J gene TRBJ2-1, with no clear D. The V gene lost 5 bases and the J gene lost 2 bases, with 7 bases spanning the gap. The CDR3 length is 13 residues. The germline gives CDR1 MNHEY, CDR2 SMNVEV (reference sequence). The CDR3 bases are TGTGCCAGCAGTCTAGAACCCTACAATGAGCAGTTCTTC. It codes for CASSLEPYNEQFF.

The chain combines TRBV4-1 with TRBJ2-7; TRBD2 matches 10 bases. The CDR3 has 16 residues. V lost 1 base and J lost 12; bases outside the gene matches: 15. The V gene's germline CDR1 is MGHRA and CDR2 YSYEKL. The CDR3 here is CASSQVVLAGAGVRYF. CDR3 in DNA: TGCGCCAGCAGCCAAGTTGTCCTAGCGGGAGCGGGAGTGAGGTACTTC.

This clone was recorded once. This sequence joins TRBV5-6 and TRBJ1-2; a weak D match, TRBD1 (6 bases). Trimming shortened V by 2 bases and J by 4 bases, and 12 bases separated the two germline ends. The germline gives CDR1 SGHDT, CDR2 YYEEEE. The CDR3 loop spans 14 amino acids. The chain's CDR3 is CASSFRGGGYGYTF. In DNA form, the CDR3 reads TGTGCCAGCAGCTTTCGAGGGGGTGGCTATGGCTACACCTTC. The variable domain in full, with the rest retrieved from reference TRBV5-6 and TRBJ1-2, is DAGVTQSPTHLIKTRGQQVTLRCSPKSGHDTVSWYQQALGQGPQFIFQYYEEEERQRGNFPDRFSGHQFPNYSSELNVNALLLGDSALYLCASSFRGGGYGYTFGSGTRLTVV.

This chain uses TRBV5-6 with TRBJ2-7; possible D gene TRBD2, 5 bases. In germline, CDR1 is SGHDT, CDR2 YYEEEE. The CDR3 is 13 amino acids. V gave up 2 bases and J gave up 6 bases, with 12 bases separating them. CDR3 nucleotides: TGTGCCAGCAGCTTTAACCCGGGATCCGAGCAGTACTTC. This codes for CASSFNPGSEQYF.

V gene TRBV27 combines with J gene TRBJ1-5; D unclear. Per germline, CDR1 MNHEY and CDR2 SMNVEV (reference sequence). Trimming took off 5 bases at V and 5 bases at J, with 19 bases between the two ends. The CDR3 consists of 16 residues. The CDR3 bases are TGTGCCAGCAGTAGTTATGCGTTCGGTGGTGATCAGCCCCAGCATTTT. This gives the protein CASSSYAFGGDQPQHF.

The chain joins TRBV6-1 to TRBJ2-1; tentatively, D is TRBD2 (6 bases). The CDR3 extends over 11 amino acids. The V and J ends lost 7 bases and 9 bases respectively, with 10 bases between them. Germline values: CDR1 MNHNS, CDR2 SASEGT. CDR3 DNA sequence: TGTGCCAGCACTAAGGGAGGTGAGCAGTTCTTC. This sequence encodes CASTKGGEQFF.

The chain couples TRBV25-1 to TRBJ2-5; D call uncertain. There are 12 residues in the CDR3. Trimming removed 4 bases at V and 4 bases at J, with 7 bases between. The V gene's germline CDR1 is MGHDK and CDR2 SYGVNS. The CDR3 sequence is CASSVLRETQYF. The CDR3 DNA sequence: TGTGCCAGCAGTGTCCTAAGAGAGACCCAGTACTTC.

The genes are TRBV4-3 and TRBJ2-7; 7 bases fit TRBD1. The CDR3 spans 14 residues. Germline CDR1 is LGHNA and CDR2 is YSLEER. V shed 1 base and J 6 bases; nucleotides not matched to a gene: 6. The CDR3 is CASSQGVRQGEQYF. The CDR3 DNA follows: TGCGCCAGCAGCCAAGGGGTGCGACAGGGCGAGCAGTACTTC.

In this sample, this clone turned up once. This chain links TRBV19 with TRBJ1-2; D might be TRBD1 (6 bases). Germline CDR1 reads LNHDA; CDR2 reads SQIVND (reference sequence). V was clipped by 2 bases and J by 3 bases, with 16 bases between them. This CDR3 comprises 16 residues. The CDR3 nucleotides read TGTGCCAGTAGTATATCTGTGTTGAGGACAGACTATGGCTACACCTTC. This sequence encodes CASSISVLRTDYGYTF.

V and J are TRBV6-6 and TRBJ1-3; the D is unclear. V was pared by 0 bases and J by 0 bases, with 3 bases between. The length of the CDR3 is 14 residues. Germline-derived CDR1 and CDR2 are MNHNY and SVGAGI (reference sequence). CDR3 bases: TGTGCCAGCAGTTACTCTAGCTCTGGAAACACCATATATTTT. The encoded protein is CASSYSSSGNTIYF.

CDR3 nucleotides: TGCGCCAGCAGCCAGCTTACGGGACAGGGGGTCTTAGGTGAAGCTTTCTTT. Its protein product is CASSQLTGQGVLGEAFF. The chain has TRBV4-3 and TRBJ1-1; 11 bases fit TRBD1. CDR1 is LGHNA, CDR2 YSLEER, per germline. The CDR3 extends over 17 amino acids. The V and J ends lost 3 bases and 7 bases, in that order; junction bases with no gene match: 13.

The V call is TRBV5-1, the J call TRBJ2-7; weak D call: TRBD2 (6 bases). Germline CDR1 reads SGHRS; CDR2 reads YFSETQ. V was clipped by 5 bases and J by 3 bases, with 12 bases between them. This CDR3 is 13 amino acids long. CDR3 amino acids: CASSALGGYEQYF. The CDR3 DNA reads TGCGCCAGCAGTGCCCTCGGGGGCTACGAGCAGTACTTC.

V is TRBV30 and J is TRBJ2-2; TRBD2 matches at 7 bases. The CDR3 extends over 14 amino acids. V gave up 1 base and J gave up 5 bases; unmatched junction bases: 4. Germline V CDR1 and CDR2: GTSNPN, SVGIG (reference sequence). CDR3: CAWSGSGTTGELFF. In nucleotides, the CDR3 is TGTGCCTGGAGTGGGAGCGGGACTACCGGGGAGCTGTTTTTT.

The CDR3 loop is CASSETDFYGYTF. The CDR3 DNA sequence: TGTGCCAGCAGCGAGACAGACTTTTATGGCTACACCTTC. The rearrangement joins TRBV2 to TRBJ1-2; D might be TRBD1 (5 bases). Germline CDR1 reads SNHLY; CDR2 reads FYNNEI. V was pared by 6 bases and J by 5 bases, with 13 bases between. The CDR3 covers 13 residues.

V gene TRBV11-2 combines with J gene TRBJ2-7; D might be TRBD1 (5 bases). Trimming took 1 base from V and 1 from J, leaving 8 bases between them. CDR3 length: 14 amino acids. Germline values: CDR1 SGHAT, CDR2 FQNNGV. CDR3 amino acids: CASSLVGDSYEQYF. The CDR3 nucleotides are TGTGCCAGCAGCTTAGTAGGGGATTCCTACGAGCAGTACTTC.

The V gene is TRBV30, the J gene TRBJ2-5; the match to TRBD2 covers 13 bases. CDR1 GTSNPN and CDR2 SVGIG come from the germline V gene (reference sequence). V was pared by 3 bases and J by 5 bases, with 12 bases of the junction left unmatched. This CDR3 has 17 amino acids. CDR3: CAWSVRRTSGSRETQYF. As DNA, the CDR3 is TGTGCCTGGAGCGTTCGGAGGACTAGCGGGAGTAGGGAGACCCAGTACTTC.

The V call is TRBV5-8, the J call TRBJ2-1; 8 bases fit TRBD1. CDR1 and CDR2 from the germline V gene are SGHTS and YDEGEE. The CDR3 totals 20 residues. J lost 0 bases, V lost 4 bases, and 18 bases had no gene match. CDR3 residues: CASSPQGAGGFISSYNEQFF. The CDR3 nucleotides are TGTGCCAGCAGCCCCCAGGGGGCAGGGGGTTTTATTAGCTCCTACAATGAGCAGTTCTTC.